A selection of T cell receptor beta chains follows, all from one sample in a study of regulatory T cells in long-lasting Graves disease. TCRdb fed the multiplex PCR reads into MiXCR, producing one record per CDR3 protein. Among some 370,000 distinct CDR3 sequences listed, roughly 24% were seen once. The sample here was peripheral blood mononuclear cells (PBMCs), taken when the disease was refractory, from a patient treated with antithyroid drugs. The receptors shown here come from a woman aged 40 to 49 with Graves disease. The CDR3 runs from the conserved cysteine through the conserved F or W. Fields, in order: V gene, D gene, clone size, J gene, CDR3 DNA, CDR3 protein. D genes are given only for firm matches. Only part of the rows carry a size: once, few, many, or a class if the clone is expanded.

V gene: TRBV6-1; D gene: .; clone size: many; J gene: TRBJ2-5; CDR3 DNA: TGTGCCAGCAGACATCCTTGGCTAGCGGAGACCCAGTACTTC; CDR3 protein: CASRHPWLAETQYF
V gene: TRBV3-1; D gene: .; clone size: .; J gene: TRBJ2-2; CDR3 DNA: TGTGCCAGCAGCCAACGAGGTAGCACCGGGGAGCTGTTTTTT; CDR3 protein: CASSQRGSTGELFF
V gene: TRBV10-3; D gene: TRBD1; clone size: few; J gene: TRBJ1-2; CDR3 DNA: TGTGCCACGGGACAGGGGTTGAGTTTCTATGGCTACACCTTC; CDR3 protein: CATGQGLSFYGYTF
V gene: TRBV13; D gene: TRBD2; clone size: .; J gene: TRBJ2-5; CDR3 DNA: TGTGCCAGCAGCTTAGGAACGGGACTAGGATCCGAGACCCAGTACTTC; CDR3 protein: CASSLGTGLGSETQYF
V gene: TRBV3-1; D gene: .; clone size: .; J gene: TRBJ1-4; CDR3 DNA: TGTGCCAGCAGCCAACGCCTTGGTGTTCAAATTAATGAAAAACTGTTTTTT; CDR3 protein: CASSQRLGVQINEKLFF
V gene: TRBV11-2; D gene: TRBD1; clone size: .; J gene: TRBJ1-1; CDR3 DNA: TGTGCCAGCAGCTTAGGATTGATTACAGGGGGCCCTGAAGCTTTCTTT; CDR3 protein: CASSLGLITGGPEAFF
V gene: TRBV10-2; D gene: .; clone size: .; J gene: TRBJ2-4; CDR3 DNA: TGCGCCAGCAAATCGTTTGAGGGAGGCAAAAACATTCAGTACTTC; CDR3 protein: CASKSFEGGKNIQYF
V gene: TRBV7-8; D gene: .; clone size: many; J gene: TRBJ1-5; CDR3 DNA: TGTGCCAGCAGCTTAGCGGGTTATAGCAATCAGCCCCAGCATTTT; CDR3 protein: CASSLAGYSNQPQHF
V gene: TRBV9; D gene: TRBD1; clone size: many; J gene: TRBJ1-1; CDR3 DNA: TGTGCCAGCAGCGTATCGACAGGGGCGGGCACTGAAGCTTTCTTT; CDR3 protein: CASSVSTGAGTEAFF
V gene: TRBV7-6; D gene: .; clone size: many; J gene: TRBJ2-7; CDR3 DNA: TGTGCCAGCAGCTTCTCCGACAGTTACTACGAGCAGTACTTC; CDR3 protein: CASSFSDSYYEQYF
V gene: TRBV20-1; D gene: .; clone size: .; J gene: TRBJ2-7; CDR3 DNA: TGCAGTGCTATACCATTGATGTGGGGTGCGGCCCTACCCTTCGAGCAGTACTTC; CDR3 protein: CSAIPLMWGAALPFEQYF
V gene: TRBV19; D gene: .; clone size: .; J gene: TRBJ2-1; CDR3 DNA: TGTGCCAGTAGTCGGGGAGAAATCTACAATGAGCAGTTCTTC; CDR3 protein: CASSRGEIYNEQFF
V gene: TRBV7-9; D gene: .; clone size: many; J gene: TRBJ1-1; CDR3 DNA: TGTGCCAGCAGCTTAGCGGTGGGAAGTAGCACTGAAGCTTTCTTT; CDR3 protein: CASSLAVGSSTEAFF
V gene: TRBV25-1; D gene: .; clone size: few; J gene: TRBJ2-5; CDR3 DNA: TGTGCCAGCAGTGAAGTTAAAGCTTTCCAAGAGACCCAGTACTTC; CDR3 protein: CASSEVKAFQETQYF
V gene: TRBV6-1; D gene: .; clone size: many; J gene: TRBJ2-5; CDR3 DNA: TGTGCCAGCAGTCCCAGGTTCCTGGAAGCCCAGTACTTC; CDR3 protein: CASSPRFLEAQYF